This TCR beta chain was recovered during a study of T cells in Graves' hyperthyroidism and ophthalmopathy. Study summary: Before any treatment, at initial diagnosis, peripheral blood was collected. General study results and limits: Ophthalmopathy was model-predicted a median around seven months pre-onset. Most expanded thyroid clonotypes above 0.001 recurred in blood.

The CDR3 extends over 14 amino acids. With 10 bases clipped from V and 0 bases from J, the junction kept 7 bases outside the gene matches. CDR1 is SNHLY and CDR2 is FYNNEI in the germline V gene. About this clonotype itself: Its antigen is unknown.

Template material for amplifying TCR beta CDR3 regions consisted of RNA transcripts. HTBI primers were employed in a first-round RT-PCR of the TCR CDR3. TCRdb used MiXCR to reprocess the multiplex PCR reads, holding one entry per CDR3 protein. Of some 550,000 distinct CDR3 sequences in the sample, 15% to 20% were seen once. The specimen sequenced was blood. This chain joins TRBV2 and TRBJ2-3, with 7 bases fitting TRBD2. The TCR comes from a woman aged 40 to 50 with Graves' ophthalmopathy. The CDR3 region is CATGGPSSTDTQYF. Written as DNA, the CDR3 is TGTGCCACGGGGGGACCTTCTAGCACAGATACGCAGTATTTT.